This T cell receptor beta chain was recorded in a study of T cells after yellow fever vaccination. Regarding this clonotype: What it recognizes is unknown.

In TCRdb, the 5' RACE reads were re-called with MiXCR into one record per CDR3 protein. The table lists a few hundred thousand distinct CDR3 sequences, roughly 4% of them singletons. Trimming pared 2 bases from V and 2 bases from J, leaving 10 bases between. The CDR3 runs 13 residues. The germline CDR1 and CDR2 sequences are SQVTM and ANQGSEA. General study points: Abundant clonotypes (contaminants from the bulk population) could be present in FACS-sorted repertoires.

This sequence joins TRBV29-1 and TRBJ2-7, with D tentatively TRBD1 (6 bases). The sample was PBMCs, taken on the day of the yellow fever booster vaccination. This clonotype originated in a young man who received the YFV17D yellow fever vaccine. The CDR3 protein is CSVEIQGAYEQYF. DNA of the CDR3: TGCAGCGTTGAAATACAGGGAGCCTACGAGCAGTACTTC.